A single sample gave rise to the 20 T cell receptor beta chains below, sequenced in a study of blood T cell repertoires in COVID-19. The protocol was immunoSEQ multiplex PCR, while the TCRdb copy is restricted to in-frame clones and leaves out a portion. Of around 67,000 clones in the sample, more than 75% are singletons; the top ten hold around 5.3%. The sample taken for sequencing was peripheral blood. These TCRs come from a man aged 45-65 years with active COVID-19.

The chain has TRBV15 and TRBJ2-7; 10 bases are a match to TRBD2. CDR3 length: 17 residues. Looked up from germline, CDR1 is LNHNV and CDR2 is YYDKDF (reference sequence). V shed 5 bases and J 3 bases; nucleotides not matched to a gene: 13. The CDR3 loop reads CATSARSRTSGNYEQYF. For the CDR3, the DNA is TGTGCCACCAGCGCCCGGAGTCGGACTAGCGGAAACTACGAGCAGTACTTC.

J is TRBJ2-3 and V is TRBV11-2; 10 bases fit TRBD2. The V gene's germline CDR1 is SGHAT and CDR2 FQNNGV. The length of the CDR3 is 18 residues. V lost 3 bases and J lost 0; bases outside the gene matches: 9. This chain's CDR3 is CASSFRAGGAPSTDTQYF. Written as DNA, the CDR3 is TGTGCCAGCAGCTTCCGAGCGGGAGGGGCCCCTAGCACAGATACGCAGTATTTT.

The rearrangement joins TRBV28 to TRBJ2-1, with TRBD2 matching 8 bases. CDR1 is MDHEN and CDR2 is SYDVKM in the germline V gene. J was trimmed by 3 bases and V by 4 bases; bases with no gene match: 2. This CDR3 contains 14 residues. This CDR3 is CASSSLADYNEQFF. The DNA for the CDR3 is TGTGCCAGCAGTTCACTAGCGGACTACAATGAGCAGTTCTTC.

The rearrangement joins TRBV30 to TRBJ1-1, with D maybe TRBD1 (6 bases). The V end was cut by 1 base, the J end by 4 bases, with 13 bases between. Per germline, CDR1 GTSNPN and CDR2 SVGIG (reference sequence). This CDR3 comprises 14 residues. Here the CDR3 DNA reads TGTGCCTGGAGTGGCTTGGGGGGGGCCACTGAAGCTTTCTTT. Translation gives CAWSGLGGATEAFF.

The gene calls are TRBV9 and TRBJ2-7, with 11 positions matching TRBD2. The CDR3 has 13 residues. Unmatched junction bases numbered 7, after V lost 7 bases and J lost 7 bases. CDR1 SGDLS and CDR2 YYNGEE come from the germline V gene. In nucleotides, the CDR3 is TGTGCCAGCGGGACTAGCGGAGCGGGGGAGCAGTACTTC. Protein product: CASGTSGAGEQYF.

The chain combines TRBV27 with TRBJ1-1, with D perhaps TRBD1 (6 bases). This CDR3 contains 13 residues. Trimming stripped 5 bases from V and 2 bases from J, with 9 bases between. CDR1 and CDR2 from the germline V gene are MNHEY and SMNVEV (reference sequence). In DNA form, the CDR3 reads TGTGCCAGCAGTCGGACAGCCAACACTGAAGCTTTCTTT. Encoded protein: CASSRTANTEAFF.

This clone was seen a few times. The chain links TRBV7-9 to TRBJ2-7; 12 bases line up with TRBD1. Germline loops: CDR1 SEHNR, CDR2 FQNEAQ (reference sequence). Trimming removed 5 bases from V and 6 bases from J; junction bases left unmatched: 11. The CDR3 sequence is 16 residues long. In DNA, the CDR3 is TGTGCCAGCAGCCTATCCACCGGGACAGGGGGCGGCGAGCAGTACTTC. Residues: CASSLSTGTGGGEQYF.

This chain connects TRBV6-5 to TRBJ2-7; 9 nucleotides agree with TRBD1. V dropped 1 base and J dropped 2; count of bases not matched to a gene: 3. The V gene's germline CDR1 is MNHEY and CDR2 SVGAGI. The CDR3 sequence is 15 residues long. CDR3 residues: CASSYFGQGTYEQYF. CDR3 DNA: TGTGCCAGCAGTTACTTCGGACAGGGGACCTACGAGCAGTACTTC.

The rearrangement links TRBV3-1 (or the pseudogene TRBV3-2) to TRBJ2-3, with D possibly matching TRBD1 (5 bases). Germline CDR1 LGHDT, CDR2 YNNKEL (reference sequence). The CDR3 covers 16 residues. Trimming stripped 1 base from V and 3 bases from J, with 14 bases between. CDR3 loop: CASSQVQGLGTDTQYF. CDR3 nucleotides: TGTGCCAGCAGCCAAGTTCAGGGTTTAGGGACAGATACGCAGTATTTT.

This clone has more than one count but fewer than ten. This sequence joins TRBV30 and TRBJ2-5; D possibly corresponds to TRBD2 (5 bases). CDR1 and CDR2 (germline): GTSNPN, SVGIG (reference sequence). This CDR3 comprises 15 residues. V was cut by 3 bases and J by 4 bases, with 18 bases left in between. The CDR3 spells CAWSSGIELLETQYF. The CDR3, as DNA: TGTGCCTGGAGCTCGGGAATTGAACTTTTAGAGACCCAGTACTTC.

The chain links TRBV2 to TRBJ2-6; D is possibly TRBD2 (6 bases). V lost 4 bases, J lost 0 bases, and 7 bases lay in between. The CDR3 sequence is 15 residues long. Germline CDR1 and CDR2: SNHLY and FYNNEI. CDR3 protein: CASSAGGSGANVLTF. The CDR3 DNA reads as TGTGCCAGCAGTGCCGGGGGCTCTGGGGCCAACGTCCTGACTTTC. Full variable domain (remainder filled in from reference TRBV2 and TRBJ2-6): EPEVTQTPSHQVTQMGQEVILRCVPISNHLYFYWYRQILGQKVEFLVSFYNNEISEKSEIFDDQFSVERPDGSNFTLKIRSTKLEDSAMYFCASSAGGSGANVLTFGAGSRLTVL.

This clone occurred once. V and J are TRBV29-1 and TRBJ1-1; D possibly corresponds to TRBD1 (6 bases). V was trimmed by 6 bases and J by 1 base, leaving 12 bases between them. This CDR3 spans 13 amino acids. Germline CDR1 and CDR2: SQVTM and ANQGSEA. Here the CDR3 DNA reads TGCAGCGTAGGACAGCAAGCGAACACTGAAGCTTTCTTT. Translating gives CSVGQQANTEAFF.

The gene calls are TRBV29-1 and TRBJ1-2; 9 nucleotides agree with TRBD1. Germline lookup yields CDR1 SQVTM and CDR2 ANQGSEA. Losses at the gene ends were 7 bases for V and 8 bases for J; bases not matched to a gene: 5. This CDR3 spans 11 amino acids. Here the CDR3 reads CSDTTGGGYTF. CDR3 in DNA: TGCAGCGACACTACAGGGGGCGGCTACACCTTC.

The chain combines TRBV4-1 with TRBJ1-1; D call uncertain. Germline V lookup: CDR1 MGHRA, CDR2 YSYEKL. There are 17 residues in the CDR3. The V and J ends lost 6 bases and 1 base respectively, with 21 bases between them. The CDR3 is CASSSKSGSLRNTEAFF. The CDR3 coding sequence is TGCGCCAGCAGTTCAAAGTCCGGTTCCCTCCGGAACACTGAAGCTTTCTTT.

The gene calls are TRBV2 and TRBJ1-2; TRBD1 matches at 11 bases. The CDR3 loop spans 17 amino acids. Germline V lookup: CDR1 SNHLY, CDR2 FYNNEI. Trimming removed 6 bases from V and 6 bases from J; junction bases left unmatched: 15. CDR3 DNA sequence: TGTGCCAGCAGGGAACTACGCCAACCGGGACAGGGGGATGGCTACACCTTC. Protein sequence: CASRELRQPGQGDGYTF.

Details on this clone: Germline and junction disagree at one end, which may indicate a read error. Here the CDR3 DNA reads TGTGCCAGCAGTTACACGTCAGACAGTGCCCACTCCCACTTC. Translation gives CASSYTSDSAHSHF. The rearrangement joins TRBV6-5 to TRBJ1-2, with a tentative D call TRBD1 (5 bases). CDR3 length: 14 residues. CDR1 and CDR2 (germline): MNHEY, SVGAGI.

The genes are TRBV6-5 and TRBJ1-2, with 9 bases identical to TRBD1. Losses at the gene ends were 6 bases for V and 4 bases for J; bases not matched to a gene: 3. Germline-derived CDR1 and CDR2 are MNHEY and SVGAGI. CDR3 length: 13 residues. Here the CDR3 reads CASSGTGPYGYTF. The CDR3 coding sequence is TGTGCCAGCAGCGGGACAGGGCCCTATGGCTACACCTTC.

The chain recombines TRBV4-3 with TRBJ1-1; D is unclear. CDR1 and CDR2 (germline): LGHNA, YSLEER. Trimming left V 1 base short and J 0 bases short, with 9 bases between. This CDR3 has 15 amino acids. CDR3 sequence: CASSQVVGVNTEAFF. CDR3 coding DNA: TGCGCCAGCAGCCAAGTCGTCGGGGTGAACACTGAAGCTTTCTTT.

The CDR3 region is CASSSDGYTF. CDR3 bases: TGTGCCAGCAGTTCTGATGGCTACACCTTC. This chain links TRBV28 with TRBJ1-2; D ambiguous. V was cut by 4 bases and J by 6 bases, with 3 bases left in between. Germline values: CDR1 MDHEN, CDR2 SYDVKM. This CDR3 contains 10 residues.

The gene calls are TRBV6-5 and TRBJ2-1; D unclear. V lost 5 bases and J lost 1, with 6 bases in between. The V gene's germline CDR1 is MNHEY and CDR2 SVGAGI. There are 13 residues in the CDR3. CDR3: CASSLISYNEQFF. CDR3 nucleotides: TGTGCCAGCAGTCTTATTTCCTACAATGAGCAGTTCTTC.